Sequencing of this T cell receptor beta chain was carried out in a study of cytomegalovirus exposure and HLA in healthy donors. For the study at large: The early release's HLA-typed donors yielded approximately 81 million unique TCRs.

Findings of the study overall: An observed cluster of highly shared sequence variants was recorded as a likely sequencing artifact.

This CDR3 region has 13 residues. CDR1 and CDR2 (germline): SEHNR, FQNEAQ (reference sequence). About this clone: As yet, its antigen is unknown. At one end, the junction sequence differs from germline, possibly due to a read error.

A multiplex PCR was run with 60 Vbeta primers and 13 Jbeta primers. The method was immunoSEQ multiplex PCR; TCRdb's version includes in-frame clones alone and lacks a portion of them. The table includes over 150,000 clones, about two thirds detected once. The TCR was taken from a woman in her thirties in good health and CMV-seronegative. The sequencing sample was made of PBMCs. The chain combines TRBV7-9 with TRBJ1-1, with D unresolved. CDR3 sequence (DNA): TGTTCCAGCAGCCACAACGAGGGCGCTGAAGCTTTCTTT. Its protein is CSSSHNEGAEAFF.